Each of the 12 T cell receptor beta chains below was sequenced from the same sample in a study of control samples from healthy donors and cancer patients. Using immunoSEQ multiplex PCR, the repertoire was profiled, and TCRdb retains in-frame clones only, with some absent. This repertoire shows some 150,000 clones, around 90% found once; its top ten account for just under 5%. The sample taken for sequencing was blood. The source is a man in his thirties or forties in good health.

This chain connects TRBV27 to TRBJ2-7; TRBD2 matches 7 bases. Germline V gives CDR1 MNHEY, CDR2 SMNVEV (reference sequence). V lost 2 bases and J lost 5; bases outside the gene matches: 12. This CDR3 has 16 amino acids. The CDR3 nucleotides are TGTGCCAGCAGTTTAGTCGGCGGGAGCCTCCGCAACGAGCAGTACTTC. Its protein is CASSLVGGSLRNEQYF.

The V and J genes are TRBV6-5 and TRBJ1-1; D possibly corresponds to TRBD1 (6 bases). The germline V gene has CDR1 MNHEY and CDR2 SVGAGI. V was pared by 6 bases and J by 11 bases, with 16 bases between. The CDR3 extends over 12 amino acids. In nucleotides, the CDR3 is TGTGCCAGCAGGAAGACACAGGGTGCGGCTTTCTTT. Translating gives CASRKTQGAAFF.

As for this clone: Relative to the germline gene, one junction end is altered; a read error may explain this. The chain carries TRBV6-6 and TRBJ2-7; tentatively, D is TRBD1 (6 bases). Germline-derived CDR1 and CDR2 are MNHNY and SVGAGI (reference sequence). This CDR3 spans 14 amino acids. Written as DNA, the CDR3 is TGTGCCAGCAGTCACTCTCAACAGGGCTACGAGCAGTACTTC. Protein sequence: CASSHSQQGYEQYF.

The genes are TRBV6-6 and TRBJ1-1; 10 bases match TRBD1. The germline V gene has CDR1 MNHNY and CDR2 SVGAGI (reference sequence). This CDR3 region has 15 residues. The V gene end was trimmed by 7 bases and the J gene end by 1 base; junction bases not matched to a gene: 6. Written as DNA, the CDR3 is TGTGCCAGCACTTCTAGACAGGGGGCGAACACTGAAGCTTTCTTT. Its translation: CASTSRQGANTEAFF.

This clone was seen once. J is TRBJ1-4 and V is TRBV4-3, with TRBD1 matching over 9 bases. The J segment lost 5 bases and the V segment lost 0 bases, leaving 1 base of the junction unmatched. The germline CDR1 and CDR2 sequences are LGHNA and YSLEER. This CDR3 is 15 amino acids long. CDR3 residues: CASSQEGTGNEKLFF. In nucleotides, the CDR3 is TGCGCCAGCAGCCAAGAAGGGACAGGGAATGAAAAACTGTTTTTT.

The CDR3 loop reads CAINFDRNTEAFF. CDR3 DNA sequence: TGTGCCATCAATTTCGACAGGAACACTGAAGCTTTCTTT. V usage is TRBV10-3 and J usage is TRBJ1-1, with D perhaps TRBD1 (5 bases). This CDR3 is 13 amino acids long. CDR1 ENHRY and CDR2 SYGVKD come from the germline V gene. Trimming took off 7 bases at V and 1 base at J, with 10 bases between the two ends.

This clone has more than one count but fewer than ten. This chain connects TRBV5-1 to TRBJ2-1; TRBD1 matches 7 bases. The germline CDR1 and CDR2 sequences are SGHRS and YFSETQ. The CDR3 length is 15 residues. V lost 7 bases, J lost 3 bases, and 10 bases stayed unmatched. CDR3 nucleotides: TGCGCCAGCCGATTGGGGACAGCGGTCTACAATGAGCAGTTCTTC. It yields the protein CASRLGTAVYNEQFF.

V and J are TRBV24-1 and TRBJ2-2; the D is unclear. CDR3 length: 15 residues. V shed 5 bases and J shed 3 bases, with 12 bases lying between them. Germline-derived CDR1 and CDR2 are KGHDR and SFDVKD. In DNA, the CDR3 is TGTGCCACCAGTGCGCGGCTGCGAGACACCGGGGAGCTGTTTTTT. Protein sequence: CATSARLRDTGELFF.

This chain joins TRBV28 and TRBJ2-5; 15 bases fit TRBD2. V lost 5 bases to trimming and J lost 5 bases; unmatched junction nucleotides: 6. Germline CDR1 is MDHEN and CDR2 is SYDVKM. The CDR3 sequence is 16 residues long. The CDR3, as DNA: TGTGCCAGCAGTCAGATGGGACTAGCGGGAGGCGAGACCCAGTACTTC. This gives the protein CASSQMGLAGGETQYF.

This rearrangement joins TRBV19 to TRBJ2-1; D ambiguous. CDR3 length: 11 residues. Trimming left V 6 bases short and J 9 bases short, with 9 bases between. Germline loops: CDR1 LNHDA, CDR2 SQIVND (reference sequence). CDR3 in amino acids: CASRNWGEQFF. In DNA, the CDR3 is TGTGCCAGTAGAAATTGGGGTGAGCAGTTCTTC. Full variable domain (missing parts from reference TRBV19 and TRBJ2-1): DGGITQSPKYLFRKEGQNVTLSCEQNLNHDAMYWYRQDPGQGLRLIYYSQIVNDFQKGDIAEGYSVSREKKESFPLTVTSAQKNPTAFYLCASRNWGEQFFGPGTRLTVL.

This chain links TRBV20-1 with TRBJ2-1; 9 positions agree with TRBD2. J lost 9 bases, V lost 5 bases, and 2 bases had no gene match. This CDR3 has 11 residues. Germline CDR1 and CDR2: DFQATT and SNEGSKA (reference sequence). CDR3 bases: TGCAGTGCTGGGACTAGCAGTGAGCAGTTCTTC. Encoded protein: CSAGTSSEQFF.

The genes are TRBV6-6 and TRBJ1-2, with D tentatively TRBD1 (6 bases). Germline CDR1 MNHNY, CDR2 SVGAGI (reference sequence). Trimming took 6 bases from V and 8 from J, leaving 19 bases between them. The CDR3 totals 14 residues. The CDR3 DNA reads TGTGCCAGCAGGGTAGGACAGCTCTCATCGGGCTACACCTTC. Translated: CASRVGQLSSGYTF.